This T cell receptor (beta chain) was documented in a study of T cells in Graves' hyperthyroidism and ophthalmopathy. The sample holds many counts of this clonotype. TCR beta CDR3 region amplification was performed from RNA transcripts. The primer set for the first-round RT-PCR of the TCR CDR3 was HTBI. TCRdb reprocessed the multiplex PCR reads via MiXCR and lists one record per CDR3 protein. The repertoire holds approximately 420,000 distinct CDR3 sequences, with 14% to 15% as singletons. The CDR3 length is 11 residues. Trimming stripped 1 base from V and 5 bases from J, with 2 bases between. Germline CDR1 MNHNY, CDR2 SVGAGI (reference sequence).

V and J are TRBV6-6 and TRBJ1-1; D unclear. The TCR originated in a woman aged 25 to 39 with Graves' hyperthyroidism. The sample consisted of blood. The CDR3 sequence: CASSYYTEAFF. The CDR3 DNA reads TGTGCCAGCAGTTACTATACTGAAGCTTTCTTT.